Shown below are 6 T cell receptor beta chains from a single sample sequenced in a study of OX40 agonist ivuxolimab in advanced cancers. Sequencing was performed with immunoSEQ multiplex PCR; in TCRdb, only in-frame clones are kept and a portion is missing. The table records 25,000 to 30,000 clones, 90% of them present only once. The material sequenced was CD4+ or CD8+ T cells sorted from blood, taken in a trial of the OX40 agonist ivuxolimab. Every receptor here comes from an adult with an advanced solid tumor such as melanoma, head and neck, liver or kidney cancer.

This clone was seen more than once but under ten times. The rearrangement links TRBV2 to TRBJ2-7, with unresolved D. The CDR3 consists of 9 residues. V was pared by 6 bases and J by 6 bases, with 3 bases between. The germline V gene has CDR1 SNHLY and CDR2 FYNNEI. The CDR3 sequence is CASRGEQYF. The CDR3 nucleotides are TGTGCCAGCAGGGGCGAGCAGTACTTC.

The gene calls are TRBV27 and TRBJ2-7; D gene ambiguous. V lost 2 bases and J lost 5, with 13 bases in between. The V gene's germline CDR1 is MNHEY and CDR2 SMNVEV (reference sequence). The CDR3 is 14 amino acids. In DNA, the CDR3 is TGTGCCAGCAGTTTAGAGGCTAGATACGACGAGCAGTACTTC. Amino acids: CASSLEARYDEQYF.

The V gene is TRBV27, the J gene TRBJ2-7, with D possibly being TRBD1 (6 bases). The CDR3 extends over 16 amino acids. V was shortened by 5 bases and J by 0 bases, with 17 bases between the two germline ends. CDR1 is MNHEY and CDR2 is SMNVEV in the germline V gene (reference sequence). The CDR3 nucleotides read TGTGCCAGCAGTCCGCTGGACAGTTCTAACTCCTACGAGCAGTACTTC. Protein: CASSPLDSSNSYEQYF.

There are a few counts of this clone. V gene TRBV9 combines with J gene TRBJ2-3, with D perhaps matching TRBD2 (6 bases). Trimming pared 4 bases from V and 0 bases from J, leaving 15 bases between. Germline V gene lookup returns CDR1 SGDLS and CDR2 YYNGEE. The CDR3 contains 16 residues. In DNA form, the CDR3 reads TGTGCCAGCAGCTTGTACGGGGGATCTAGCACAGATACGCAGTATTTT. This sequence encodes CASSLYGGSSTDTQYF.

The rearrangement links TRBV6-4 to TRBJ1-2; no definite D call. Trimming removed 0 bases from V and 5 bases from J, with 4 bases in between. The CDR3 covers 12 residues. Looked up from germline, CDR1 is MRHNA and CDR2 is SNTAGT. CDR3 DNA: TGTGCCAGCAGTGACTCCGTGTATGGCTACACCTTC. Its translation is CASSDSVYGYTF.

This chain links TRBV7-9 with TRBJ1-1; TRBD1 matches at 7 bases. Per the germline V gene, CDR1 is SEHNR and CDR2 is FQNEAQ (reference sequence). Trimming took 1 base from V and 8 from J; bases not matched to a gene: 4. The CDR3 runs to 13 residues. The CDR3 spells CASSLVADREAFF. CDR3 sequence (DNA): TGTGCCAGCAGCTTAGTTGCGGACAGGGAAGCTTTCTTT.